These T cell receptor beta chains were read from a single sample in a study of T cells after yellow fever vaccination. TCRdb independently ran MiXCR on the 5' RACE reads; one entry per CDR3 protein. In the table there are nearly 550,000 distinct CDR3 sequences, 15% to 20% of which are singletons. The material sequenced was PBMCs, taken 15 days after the yellow fever booster vaccination. These receptors originate from a man aged 25 to 40 who received the YFV17D yellow fever vaccine. Both conserved end residues are part of each CDR3. The D gene is left open where the match is weak. Size tells how often a clone was seen (once, few, many) or the class of an expanded clone, and some rows leave it out.

D gene: -
clone size: many
J gene: TRBJ1-1
V gene: TRBV5-1
CDR3 protein: CASSLDLGESEAFF
CDR3 DNA: TGCGCCAGCAGCTTGGATTTAGGGGAGTCTGAAGCTTTCTTT

D gene: TRBD1
clone size: many
J gene: TRBJ2-7
V gene: TRBV7-2
CDR3 protein: CASSLGTVYEQYF
CDR3 DNA: TGTGCCAGCAGTCTCGGGACAGTCTACGAGCAGTACTTC

D gene: -
clone size: -
J gene: TRBJ2-7
V gene: TRBV5-1
CDR3 protein: CASSPRGGMSYEQYF
CDR3 DNA: TGCGCCAGCAGCCCCAGGGGGGGGATGTCCTACGAGCAGTACTTC

D gene: -
clone size: -
J gene: TRBJ2-6
V gene: TRBV29-1
CDR3 protein: CSVGESGANVLTF
CDR3 DNA: TGCAGCGTTGGGGAGTCTGGGGCCAACGTCCTGACTTTC

D gene: -
clone size: -
J gene: TRBJ2-1
V gene: TRBV28
CDR3 protein: CASRISSYNEQFF
CDR3 DNA: TGTGCCAGCCGGATCAGCTCCTACAATGAGCAGTTCTTC

D gene: TRBD1
clone size: few
J gene: TRBJ1-5
V gene: TRBV18
CDR3 protein: CASSPIQGRQPQHF
CDR3 DNA: TGTGCCAGCTCTCCTATACAGGGGAGGCAGCCCCAGCATTTT

D gene: -
clone size: few
J gene: TRBJ2-1
V gene: TRBV19
CDR3 protein: CASVKKGSNEQFF
CDR3 DNA: TGTGCCAGTGTAAAAAAGGGTTCCAATGAGCAGTTCTTC

D gene: -
clone size: -
J gene: TRBJ2-2
V gene: TRBV7-9
CDR3 protein: CASSSVAYTGELFF
CDR3 DNA: TGTGCCAGCAGCTCTGTAGCGTACACCGGGGAGCTGTTTTTT

D gene: -
clone size: -
J gene: TRBJ1-1
V gene: TRBV30
CDR3 protein: CAWSGSLLGAFF
CDR3 DNA: TGTGCCTGGAGTGGGAGTTTATTAGGGGCTTTCTTT

D gene: -
clone size: -
J gene: TRBJ2-7
V gene: TRBV4-3
CDR3 protein: CASSQAAGGSSYEQYF
CDR3 DNA: TGCGCCAGCAGCCAAGCCGCCGGAGGCTCCAGCTACGAGCAGTACTTC

D gene: -
clone size: -
J gene: TRBJ2-1
V gene: TRBV20-1
CDR3 protein: CSASAGESYNEQFF
CDR3 DNA: TGCAGTGCTAGCGCAGGCGAGTCCTACAATGAGCAGTTCTTC

D gene: TRBD1
clone size: -
J gene: TRBJ2-2
V gene: TRBV4-1
CDR3 protein: CASSKTGGGHTGELFF
CDR3 DNA: TGCGCCAGCAGCAAAACAGGGGGAGGACACACCGGGGAGCTGTTTTTT

D gene: -
clone size: few
J gene: TRBJ2-1
V gene: TRBV20-1
CDR3 protein: CSGNSVSSYNEQFF
CDR3 DNA: TGCAGCGGAAATAGCGTTAGCTCCTACAATGAGCAGTTCTTC

D gene: TRBD1
clone size: few
J gene: TRBJ1-6
V gene: TRBV20-1
CDR3 protein: CSARVTGDFSPLHF
CDR3 DNA: TGCAGTGCTAGAGTAACAGGGGATTTTTCACCCCTCCACTTT

D gene: TRBD2
clone size: few
J gene: TRBJ2-3
V gene: TRBV20-1
CDR3 protein: CSARGLLAASTDTQYF
CDR3 DNA: TGCAGTGCTAGGGGGCTCCTAGCGGCTAGCACAGATACGCAGTATTTT

D gene: -
clone size: -
J gene: TRBJ1-5
V gene: TRBV7-8
CDR3 protein: CASSPTGTGVHQPQHF
CDR3 DNA: TGTGCCAGCAGCCCTACAGGGACCGGAGTTCATCAGCCCCAGCATTTT

D gene: TRBD2
clone size: few
J gene: TRBJ2-2
V gene: TRBV7-9
CDR3 protein: CASSLADGELFF
CDR3 DNA: TGTGCCAGCAGCCTAGCGGACGGGGAGCTGTTTTTT

D gene: -
clone size: many
J gene: TRBJ2-2
V gene: TRBV11-1
CDR3 protein: CASSLVGSGYTGELFF
CDR3 DNA: TGTGCCAGCAGCTTAGTGGGGAGCGGGTACACCGGGGAGCTGTTTTTT

D gene: -
clone size: -
J gene: TRBJ1-1
V gene: TRBV20-1
CDR3 protein: CSARTGTANTEAFF
CDR3 DNA: TGCAGTGCTAGAACCGGGACGGCTAACACTGAAGCTTTCTTT

D gene: -
clone size: -
J gene: TRBJ2-7
V gene: TRBV7-8
CDR3 protein: CASSQQTEYEQYF
CDR3 DNA: TGTGCCAGCAGCCAACAGACAGAATACGAGCAGTACTTC

D gene: TRBD2
clone size: -
J gene: TRBJ2-1
V gene: TRBV3-1
CDR3 protein: CASSQARGLAGGSQFF
CDR3 DNA: TGTGCCAGCAGCCAAGCGAGGGGACTAGCAGGGGGGTCGCAGTTCTTC

D gene: TRBD1
clone size: -
J gene: TRBJ1-5
V gene: TRBV6-2/TRBV6-3
CDR3 protein: CASSYLSDRGTQRQPQHF
CDR3 DNA: TGTGCCAGCAGTTACTTATCGGACAGGGGAACACAACGGCAGCCCCAGCATTTT

D gene: -
clone size: -
J gene: TRBJ2-1
V gene: TRBV2
CDR3 protein: CASSESGRVGQFF
CDR3 DNA: TGTGCCAGCAGTGAATCGGGCAGGGTGGGACAGTTCTTC

D gene: TRBD2
clone size: few
J gene: TRBJ2-1
V gene: TRBV6-1
CDR3 protein: CASGSGAYNEQFF
CDR3 DNA: TGTGCCAGCGGGAGCGGGGCCTACAATGAGCAGTTCTTC

D gene: TRBD2
clone size: few
J gene: TRBJ2-2
V gene: TRBV6-2/TRBV6-3
CDR3 protein: CASSYPTRAGVNTGELFF
CDR3 DNA: TGTGCCAGCAGTTACCCCACCCGGGCGGGAGTGAACACCGGGGAGCTGTTTTTT

D gene: -
clone size: -
J gene: TRBJ2-3
V gene: TRBV20-1
CDR3 protein: CSARDPVVAGREIDNTQYF
CDR3 DNA: TGCAGTGCTAGAGACCCAGTCGTAGCCGGGAGAGAGATCGACAATACGCAGTATTTT

D gene: TRBD1
clone size: -
J gene: TRBJ2-3
V gene: TRBV29-1
CDR3 protein: CSVAQGNLDTQYF
CDR3 DNA: TGCAGCGTTGCACAGGGGAATTTAGATACGCAGTATTTT

D gene: -
clone size: -
J gene: TRBJ1-4
V gene: TRBV2
CDR3 protein: CASSKSGQSKNGKLFF
CDR3 DNA: TGTGCCAGCAGTAAATCAGGACAGTCCAAAAATGGAAAACTGTTTTTT

D gene: -
clone size: -
J gene: TRBJ2-5
V gene: TRBV4-3
CDR3 protein: CASSQEFSGIRTQYF
CDR3 DNA: TGCGCCAGCAGCCAAGAGTTCAGCGGAATACGGACCCAGTACTTC

D gene: -
clone size: -
J gene: TRBJ2-4
V gene: TRBV10-3
CDR3 protein: CAIKGGEPGVVIQYF
CDR3 DNA: TGTGCCATCAAAGGAGGGGAGCCGGGAGTCGTCATTCAGTACTTC

D gene: TRBD1
clone size: few
J gene: TRBJ2-7
V gene: TRBV7-9
CDR3 protein: CASTTWDSVGEQYF
CDR3 DNA: TGTGCCAGCACCACATGGGACAGTGTCGGAGAGCAGTACTTC

D gene: -
clone size: once
J gene: TRBJ1-1
V gene: TRBV5-6
CDR3 protein: CASSLAGQGEAFF
CDR3 DNA: TGTGCCAGCAGCTTGGCCGGGCAGGGTGAAGCTTTCTTT

D gene: -
clone size: few
J gene: TRBJ2-3
V gene: TRBV20-1
CDR3 protein: CSAPRGTTDTQYF
CDR3 DNA: TGCAGTGCTCCCCGCGGGACCACAGATACGCAGTATTTT

D gene: -
clone size: few
J gene: TRBJ2-1
V gene: TRBV7-9
CDR3 protein: CASSLVQNEQFF
CDR3 DNA: TGTGCCAGCAGCTTAGTCCAGAATGAGCAGTTCTTC

D gene: TRBD2
clone size: -
J gene: TRBJ2-3
V gene: TRBV20-1
CDR3 protein: CSAENSGRRTTDTQYF
CDR3 DNA: TGCAGTGCCGAGAATAGCGGGAGAAGGACCACAGATACGCAGTATTTT

D gene: -
clone size: few
J gene: TRBJ2-7
V gene: TRBV28
CDR3 protein: CASSRDITYEQYF
CDR3 DNA: TGTGCCAGCAGTCGGGACATAACCTACGAGCAGTACTTC

D gene: -
clone size: many
J gene: TRBJ1-2
V gene: TRBV6-1
CDR3 protein: CASSLTTNYGYTF
CDR3 DNA: TGTGCCAGCAGCTTGACCACTAACTATGGCTACACCTTC

D gene: TRBD1
clone size: few
J gene: TRBJ2-5
V gene: TRBV7-6
CDR3 protein: CASSLVADRGETQYF
CDR3 DNA: TGTGCCAGCAGCTTAGTGGCCGACAGGGGAGAGACCCAGTACTTC

D gene: -
clone size: few
J gene: TRBJ1-2
V gene: TRBV6-1
CDR3 protein: CASRGGGASGYTF
CDR3 DNA: TGTGCCAGTCGCGGGGGGGGGGCTTCTGGCTACACCTTC

D gene: TRBD1
clone size: few
J gene: TRBJ1-2
V gene: TRBV7-2
CDR3 protein: CASSFDRGFHYGYTF
CDR3 DNA: TGTGCCAGCAGCTTCGACAGGGGCTTCCACTATGGCTACACCTTC

D gene: -
clone size: few
J gene: TRBJ2-7
V gene: TRBV12-3/TRBV12-4
CDR3 protein: CARKREPGAYEQYF
CDR3 DNA: TGTGCCAGAAAGAGGGAGCCAGGAGCGTACGAGCAGTACTTC

D gene: -
clone size: few
J gene: TRBJ1-1
V gene: TRBV29-1
CDR3 protein: CSVESPSRGRENTEAFF
CDR3 DNA: TGCAGCGTTGAATCTCCCAGTCGGGGCAGGGAGAACACTGAAGCTTTCTTT

D gene: TRBD2
clone size: -
J gene: TRBJ2-7
V gene: TRBV28
CDR3 protein: CASSFWTSGSTYEQYF
CDR3 DNA: TGTGCCAGCAGCTTCTGGACTAGCGGGAGCACCTACGAGCAGTACTTC

D gene: -
clone size: few
J gene: TRBJ2-2
V gene: TRBV9
CDR3 protein: CASSATLQNTGELFF
CDR3 DNA: TGTGCCAGCAGCGCTACCTTACAAAACACCGGGGAGCTGTTTTTT

D gene: -
clone size: -
J gene: TRBJ2-7
V gene: TRBV29-1
CDR3 protein: CSVWTVPYEQYF
CDR3 DNA: TGCAGCGTCTGGACAGTACCCTACGAGCAGTACTTC

D gene: TRBD2
clone size: -
J gene: TRBJ2-7
V gene: TRBV7-2
CDR3 protein: CASSLAISGSYEQYF
CDR3 DNA: TGTGCCAGCAGCTTAGCGATTAGCGGGAGCTACGAGCAGTACTTC

D gene: TRBD1
clone size: -
J gene: TRBJ1-1
V gene: TRBV20-1
CDR3 protein: CSALGQAEAFF
CDR3 DNA: TGCAGTGCTCTAGGACAGGCCGAAGCTTTCTTT

D gene: -
clone size: few
J gene: TRBJ2-5
V gene: TRBV12-3/TRBV12-4
CDR3 protein: CASSFRVWETQYF
CDR3 DNA: TGTGCCAGCAGTTTCAGGGTTTGGGAGACCCAGTACTTC

D gene: TRBD1
clone size: -
J gene: TRBJ1-4
V gene: TRBV5-4
CDR3 protein: CASSMIPGQSEKLFF
CDR3 DNA: TGTGCCAGCAGCATGATTCCGGGACAGTCTGAAAAACTGTTTTTT

D gene: -
clone size: few
J gene: TRBJ2-3
V gene: TRBV15
CDR3 protein: CATSPGSADTQYF
CDR3 DNA: TGTGCCACCAGTCCGGGTTCGGCAGATACGCAGTATTTT

D gene: -
clone size: -
J gene: TRBJ2-3
V gene: TRBV7-2
CDR3 protein: CASSLVPGFDTQYF
CDR3 DNA: TGTGCCAGCAGCTTAGTTCCCGGATTCGATACGCAGTATTTT

D gene: TRBD2
clone size: -
J gene: TRBJ2-3
V gene: TRBV7-9
CDR3 protein: CASSLPSGRKNTQYF
CDR3 DNA: TGTGCCAGCAGCTTGCCTAGCGGGAGGAAAAATACGCAGTATTTT

D gene: -
clone size: many
J gene: TRBJ2-6
V gene: TRBV19
CDR3 protein: CASSISGANVLTF
CDR3 DNA: TGTGCCAGCTCCATCTCTGGGGCCAACGTCCTGACTTTC